Included here is one T cell receptor (beta chain) sequence, with context. The germline CDR1 and CDR2 sequences are LGHDT and YNNKEL (reference sequence). V gave up 4 bases and J gave up 1 base; unmatched junction bases: 2. This CDR3 spans 16 amino acids. The sample is drawn from a study of blood T cell repertoires in COVID-19. Whole-study context: The United States, Italy and Spain were the sources of the acute and convalescent COVID-19 samples.

Method: immunoSEQ multiplex PCR; TCRdb's copy keeps in-frame clones and lacks some. The sample has some 66,000 clones; about 80% are singletons. This receptor was taken from a man aged 60 to 69 with acute or convalescent COVID-19. This chain joins TRBV3-1 (or the pseudogene TRBV3-2) and TRBJ2-2, with 11 bases aligning to TRBD2. The material sequenced was peripheral blood. CDR3 DNA sequence: TGTGCCAGCAGCCGCCTAGCGGGGGGGAACACCGGGGAGCTGTTTTTT. Its translation: CASSRLAGGNTGELFF.